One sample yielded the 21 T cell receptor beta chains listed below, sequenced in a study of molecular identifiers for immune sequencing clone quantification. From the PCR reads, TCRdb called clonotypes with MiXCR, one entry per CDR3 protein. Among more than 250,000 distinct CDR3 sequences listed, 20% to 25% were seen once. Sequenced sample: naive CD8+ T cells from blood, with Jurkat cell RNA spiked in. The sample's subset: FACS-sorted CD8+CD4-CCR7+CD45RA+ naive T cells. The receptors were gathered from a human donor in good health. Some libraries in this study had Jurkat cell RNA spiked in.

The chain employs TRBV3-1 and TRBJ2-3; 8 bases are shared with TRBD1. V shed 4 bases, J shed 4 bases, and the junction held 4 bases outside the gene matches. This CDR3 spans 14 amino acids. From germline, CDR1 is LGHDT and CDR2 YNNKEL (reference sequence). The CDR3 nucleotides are TGTGCCAGCAGCCCCCAGGGGGCCGCAGATACGCAGTATTTT. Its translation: CASSPQGAADTQYF.

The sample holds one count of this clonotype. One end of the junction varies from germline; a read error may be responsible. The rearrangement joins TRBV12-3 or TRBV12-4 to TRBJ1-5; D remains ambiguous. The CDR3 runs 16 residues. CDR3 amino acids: CASSFVGRVSNRPQHF. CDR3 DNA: TGTGCCAGCAGTTTTGTGGGGAGAGTGAGCAATCGGCCCCAGCATTTT.

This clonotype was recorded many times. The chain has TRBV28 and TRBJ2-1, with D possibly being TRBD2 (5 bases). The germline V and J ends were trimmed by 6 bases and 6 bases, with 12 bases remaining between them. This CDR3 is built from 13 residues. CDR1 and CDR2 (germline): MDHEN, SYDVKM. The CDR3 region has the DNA TGTGCCAGCAGGCCGCGGACTGCCAATGAGCAGTTCTTC. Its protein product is CASRPRTANEQFF.

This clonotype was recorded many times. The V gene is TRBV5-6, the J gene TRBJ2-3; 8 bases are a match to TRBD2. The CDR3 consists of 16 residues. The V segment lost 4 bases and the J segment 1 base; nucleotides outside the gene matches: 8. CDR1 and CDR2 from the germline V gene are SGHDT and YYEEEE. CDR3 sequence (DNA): TGTGCCAGCAGCGCCGTAGCGGGGATGGGCACAGATACGCAGTATTTT. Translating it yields CASSAVAGMGTDTQYF. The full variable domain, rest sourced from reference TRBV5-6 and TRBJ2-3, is DAGVTQSPTHLIKTRGQQVTLRCSPKSGHDTVSWYQQALGQGPQFIFQYYEEEERQRGNFPDRFSGHQFPNYSSELNVNALLLGDSALYLCASSAVAGMGTDTQYFGPGTRLTVL.

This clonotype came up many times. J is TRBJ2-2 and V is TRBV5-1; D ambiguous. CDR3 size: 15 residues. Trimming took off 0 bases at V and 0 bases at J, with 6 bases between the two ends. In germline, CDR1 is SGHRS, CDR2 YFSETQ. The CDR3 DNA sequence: TGCGCCAGCAGCTTGGTAACAGCGAACACCGGGGAGCTGTTTTTT. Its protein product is CASSLVTANTGELFF.

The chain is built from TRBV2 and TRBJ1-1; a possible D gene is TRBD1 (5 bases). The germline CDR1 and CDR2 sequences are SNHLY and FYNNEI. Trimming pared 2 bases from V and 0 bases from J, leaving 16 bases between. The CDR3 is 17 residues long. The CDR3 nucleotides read TGTGCCAGCAGTGAACCAGGACACAATGGGATGAACACTGAAGCTTTCTTT. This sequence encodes CASSEPGHNGMNTEAFF.

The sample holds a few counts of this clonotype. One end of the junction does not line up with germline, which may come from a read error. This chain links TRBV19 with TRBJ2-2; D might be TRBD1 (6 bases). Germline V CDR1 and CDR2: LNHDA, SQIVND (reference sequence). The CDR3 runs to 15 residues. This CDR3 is CASSAHSRGTGELSF. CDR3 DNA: TGTGCCAGTAGTGCGCACTCCAGGGGAACCGGGGAGCTGTCTTTT.

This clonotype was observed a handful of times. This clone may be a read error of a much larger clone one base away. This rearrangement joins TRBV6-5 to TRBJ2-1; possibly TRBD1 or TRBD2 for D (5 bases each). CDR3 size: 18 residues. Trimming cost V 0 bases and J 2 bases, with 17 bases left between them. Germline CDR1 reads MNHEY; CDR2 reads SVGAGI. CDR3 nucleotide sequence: TGTGCCAGCAGTTACTCGTCGGTTGGGGGAAGCCCCTACAATGAGCAGTTCTTC. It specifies CASSYSSVGGSPYNEQFF.

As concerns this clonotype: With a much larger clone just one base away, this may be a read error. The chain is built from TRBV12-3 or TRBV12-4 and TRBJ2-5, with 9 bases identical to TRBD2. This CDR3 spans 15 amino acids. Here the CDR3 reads CVSSLWRGGLETQYF. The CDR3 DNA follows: TGTGTCAGCAGTTTATGGCGGGGGGGCTTAGAGACCCAGTACTTC.

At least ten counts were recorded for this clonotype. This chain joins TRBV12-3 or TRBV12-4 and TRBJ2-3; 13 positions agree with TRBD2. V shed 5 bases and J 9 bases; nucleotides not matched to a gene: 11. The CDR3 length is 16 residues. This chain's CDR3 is CASSPPTSGRQGTQYF. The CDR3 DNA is TGTGCCAGCAGTCCCCCGACTAGCGGGAGGCAGGGGACGCAGTATTTT.

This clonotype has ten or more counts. CDR3 in DNA: TGTGCCAGTAACTACGGAGGTGAGAACACTGAAGCTTTCTTT. Its protein product is CASNYGGENTEAFF. The chain uses TRBV19 and TRBJ1-1; no clear D. Trimming removed 7 bases from V and 1 base from J, with 13 bases in between. Germline V lookup: CDR1 LNHDA, CDR2 SQIVND (reference sequence). The CDR3 is 14 amino acids.

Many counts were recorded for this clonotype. CDR3 protein: CSVLDRFGTEAFF. The CDR3 DNA follows: TGCAGCGTCCTAGACAGGTTTGGCACTGAAGCTTTCTTT. This chain links TRBV29-1 with TRBJ1-1, with D possibly TRBD1 on 6 matching bases. The CDR3 runs to 13 residues. Trimming shortened V by 6 bases and J by 4 bases, and 15 bases separated the two germline ends. Per germline, CDR1 SQVTM and CDR2 ANQGSEA.

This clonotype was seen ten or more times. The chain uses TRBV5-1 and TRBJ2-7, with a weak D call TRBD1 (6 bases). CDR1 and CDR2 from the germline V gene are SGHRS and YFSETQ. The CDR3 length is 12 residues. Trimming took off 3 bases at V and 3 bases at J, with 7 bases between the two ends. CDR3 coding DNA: TGCGCCAGCAGCTCGGACAGCTACGAGCAGTACTTC. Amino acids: CASSSDSYEQYF. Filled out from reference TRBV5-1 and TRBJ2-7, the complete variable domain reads KAGVTQTPRYLIKTRGQQVTLSCSPISGHRSVSWYQQTPGQGLQFLFEYFSETQRNKGNFPGRFSGRQFSNSRSEMNVSTLELGDSALYLCASSSDSYEQYFGPGTRLTVT.

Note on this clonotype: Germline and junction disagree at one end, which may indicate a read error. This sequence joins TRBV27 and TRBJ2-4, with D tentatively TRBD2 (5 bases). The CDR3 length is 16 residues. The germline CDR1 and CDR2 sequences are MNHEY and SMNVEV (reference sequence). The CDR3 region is CASSRGLPVPGNIRYF. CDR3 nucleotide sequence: TGTGCCAGCAGTCGTGGACTGCCGGTCCCCGGAAACATTCGGTACTTC.

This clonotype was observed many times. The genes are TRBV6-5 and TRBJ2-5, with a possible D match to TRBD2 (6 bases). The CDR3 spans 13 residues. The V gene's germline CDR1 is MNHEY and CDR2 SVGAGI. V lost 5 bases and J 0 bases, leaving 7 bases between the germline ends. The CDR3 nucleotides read TGTGCCAGCAGTCGACTAGACCAAGAGACCCAGTACTTC. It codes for CASSRLDQETQYF.

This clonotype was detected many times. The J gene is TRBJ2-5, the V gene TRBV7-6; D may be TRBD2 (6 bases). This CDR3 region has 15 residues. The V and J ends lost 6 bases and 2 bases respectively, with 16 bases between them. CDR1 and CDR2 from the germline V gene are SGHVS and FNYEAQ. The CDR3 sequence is CASSTRDSGQETQYF. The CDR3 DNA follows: TGTGCCAGCAGTACGCGGGACTCCGGGCAAGAGACCCAGTACTTC. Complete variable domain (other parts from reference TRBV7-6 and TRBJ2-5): GAGVSQSPRYKVTKRGQDVALRCDPISGHVSLYWYRQALGQGPEFLTYFNYEAQQDKSGLPNDRFSAERPEGSISTLTIQRTEQRDSAMYRCASSTRDSGQETQYFGPGTRLLVL.

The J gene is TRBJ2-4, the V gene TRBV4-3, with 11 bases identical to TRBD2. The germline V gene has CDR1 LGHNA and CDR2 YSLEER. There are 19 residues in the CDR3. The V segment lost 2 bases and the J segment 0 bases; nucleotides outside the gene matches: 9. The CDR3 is CASSQLTSGSGGAKNIQYF. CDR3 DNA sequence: TGCGCCAGCAGCCAACTTACTAGCGGGAGTGGGGGAGCCAAAAACATTCAGTACTTC.

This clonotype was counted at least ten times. The CDR3, as DNA: TGTGCCAGCAGTCGTCCTCCGGTTAGGACAGGGAATACCGGGGAGCTGTTTTTT. Its protein is CASSRPPVRTGNTGELFF. V usage is TRBV28 and J usage is TRBJ2-2, with 8 bases aligning to TRBD1. V shed 5 bases, J shed 5 bases, and the junction held 16 bases outside the gene matches. The germline gives CDR1 MDHEN, CDR2 SYDVKM. The CDR3 consists of 18 residues.

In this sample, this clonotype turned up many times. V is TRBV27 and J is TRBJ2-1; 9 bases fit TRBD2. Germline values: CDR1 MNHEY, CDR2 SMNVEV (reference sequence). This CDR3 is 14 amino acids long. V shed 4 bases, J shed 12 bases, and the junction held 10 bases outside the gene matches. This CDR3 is CASSWGIAGVGQFF. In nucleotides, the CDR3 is TGTGCCAGCAGTTGGGGGATAGCGGGGGTCGGGCAGTTCTTC.

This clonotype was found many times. The chain's CDR3 is CASSLGDIFPDTQYF. In DNA form, the CDR3 reads TGCGCCAGCAGCTTGGGGGACATTTTTCCAGATACGCAGTATTTT. The J gene is TRBJ2-3, the V gene TRBV5-1, with D tentatively TRBD1 (6 bases). The CDR3 sequence is 15 residues long. Germline-derived CDR1 and CDR2 are SGHRS and YFSETQ. V lost 0 bases and J lost 4, with 12 bases in between. The full variable domain, its missing parts supplied by reference TRBV5-1 and TRBJ2-3, is KAGVTQTPRYLIKTRGQQVTLSCSPISGHRSVSWYQQTPGQGLQFLFEYFSETQRNKGNFPGRFSGRQFSNSRSEMNVSTLELGDSALYLCASSLGDIFPDTQYFGPGTRLTVL.

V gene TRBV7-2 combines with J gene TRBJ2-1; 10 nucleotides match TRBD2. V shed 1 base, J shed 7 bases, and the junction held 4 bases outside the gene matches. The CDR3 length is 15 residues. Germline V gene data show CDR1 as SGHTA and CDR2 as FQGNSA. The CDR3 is CASSLVSGRINEQFF. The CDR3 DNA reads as TGTGCCAGCAGCTTAGTTAGCGGGAGGATTAATGAGCAGTTCTTC.